This TCR beta chain was documented in a study of T cell repertoires in cytomegalovirus infection (dated by TCRdb to between 2017 and 2020). Regarding the study in general: Donor HLA type was relevant to the analysis, as public TCR beta signatures indicated carriage of CMV infection together with the matching HLA type.

The listed sequencing device is Illumina HiSeq 1500. TCRdb cleaned the public reads at Q25 with fastp, built clones with MiXCR and kept in-frame beta chains. Entries are consolidated by CDR3 protein sequence, retaining the most common genes and DNA. This sample has approximately 320,000 distinct CDR3 sequences in its table, and 8% to 9.5% of those were observed once. In total, the top ten clones hold around 4.5% of the sample. CDR1 MGHRA and CDR2 YSYEKL are derived from the germline V gene. After removal of 0 bases from V and 2 bases from J, the junction retains 11 bases not matched to a gene. Including the terminal cysteine and phenylalanine, the CDR3 comprises 19 residues. The CDR3 DNA has 57 bases and is translated from base 1. This clonotype was counted many times. Its antigen remains unidentified. Per-base quality was not reported, and no clone a single base away is much larger than it. Overall results and qualifications from the work: Cumulative frequency of public TCR beta family members discriminated carriers of CMV infection plus the relevant HLA type in this cohort and an independent 352-donor cohort. The ex vivo response was dominated by HLA-C-restricted CMV-specific TCR beta clonotypes, and the single most frequent clonotype in two of eight donors was supplied by these HLA-C-restricted clonotypes.

The chain was built from TRBV4-1 and TRBJ2-5; TRBD2 aligns with 11 central bases. The sequenced sample consisted of PBMCs. The source of this sequence is a human donor in good health (CMV status not recorded). Some clones in this sample may be carry-over from other donors' samples. Read as DNA, the sequence is TGCGCCAGCAGCCAAGATCTAGGTTTAGCGGGGGGGCAACAAGAGACCCAGTACTTC. It encodes CASSQDLGLAGGQQETQYF.